The clone carrying this T cell receptor beta chain was detected ten times or more. Its antigen is not known. This sample was taken from a study of CD8 T cells in ankylosing spondylitis. Study outcomes and limitations: About 8 highly homologous variants made up a TCR beta motif that seemed to typify ankylosing spondylitis blood.

V shed 4 bases and J 6 bases; nucleotides not matched to a gene: 7. Germline V gene lookup returns CDR1 SGHRS and CDR2 YFSETQ. This CDR3 has 13 amino acids. TCRdb analysed the 5' RACE reads with MiXCR anew, one entry per CDR3 protein. The sample lists 210,000 or so distinct CDR3 sequences; around a quarter were seen once. The chain couples TRBV5-1 to TRBJ2-7; TRBD1 matches 7 bases. The sample comprised blood, either unsorted or a sorted T cell fraction (not recorded which). This clonotype originated in a male donor with ankylosing spondylitis or in good health (not recorded which). As DNA, the CDR3 is TGCGCCAGCAGCCGGACAGGAGATCTCGAGCAGTACTTC. It specifies CASSRTGDLEQYF.